Presented here are 32 T cell receptor beta chains from one specimen sequenced in a study of blood T cell repertoires in COVID-19. Assay used: immunoSEQ multiplex PCR; TCRdb lists only in-frame clones, some missing. The data hold approximately 240,000 clones, with around nine tenths observed a single time. The sequencing sample was made of PBMCs or T cells enriched from blood (not recorded which). These receptors originate from a woman aged 18-35 years who had recovered from COVID-19.

The genes are TRBV4-3 and TRBJ1-4; 7 nucleotides agree with TRBD1. V was pared by 0 bases and J by 0 bases, with 7 bases of the junction left unmatched. The length of the CDR3 is 18 residues. Germline CDR1 LGHNA, CDR2 YSLEER. The DNA for the CDR3 is TGCGCCAGCAGCCAAGATCTGGGGACAGCTGCAACTAATGAAAAACTGTTTTTT. It translates to CASSQDLGTAATNEKLFF.

The gene calls are TRBV24-1 and TRBJ2-1, with TRBD2 matching over 11 bases. The length of the CDR3 is 17 residues. From germline, CDR1 is KGHDR and CDR2 SFDVKD. V lost 2 bases, J lost 6 bases, and 8 bases stayed unmatched. Written as DNA, the CDR3 is TGTGCCACCAGTGATTACCTAACTAGCGGGGGTATCAATGAGCAGTTCTTC. Translation gives CATSDYLTSGGINEQFF.

As for this clone: The germline gene is not matched at one end of the junction; a read error may be the cause. The gene calls are TRBV7-3 and TRBJ1-6, with D tentatively TRBD1 (5 bases). In germline, CDR1 is SGHTA, CDR2 FQGTGA. The CDR3 runs to 11 residues. The CDR3 here is CASSPGLPGLF. DNA for the CDR3: TGTGCCAGCAGCCCGGGACTGCCAGGACTCTTT.

CDR3 sequence (DNA): TGTGCCAGCAGCCCCCACCAGGGGGGAGCGGAGACCCAGTACTTC. Its protein product is CASSPHQGGAETQYF. V usage is TRBV9 and J usage is TRBJ2-5, with D tentatively TRBD1 (7 bases). The germline gives CDR1 SGDLS, CDR2 YYNGEE. V lost 4 bases, J lost 5 bases, and 18 bases lay in between. The CDR3 extends over 15 amino acids.

The chain uses TRBV14 and TRBJ1-2; D is unclear. Germline CDR1 is SGHDN and CDR2 is FVKESK. This CDR3 contains 17 residues. Trimming left V 5 bases short and J 4 bases short, with 23 bases between. CDR3 coding DNA: TGTGCCAGCAGCTCCACCCGGGTGCCATTAGGAAGCTATGGCTACACCTTC. It translates to CASSSTRVPLGSYGYTF.

The J gene is TRBJ1-2, the V gene TRBV7-8; no clear D. There are 13 residues in the CDR3. The V and J ends lost 1 base and 1 base respectively, with 4 bases between them. Germline V gives CDR1 SGHVS, CDR2 FQNEAQ. This CDR3 is CASSLVNNYGYTF. The CDR3 DNA reads TGTGCCAGCAGCTTAGTCAATAACTATGGCTACACCTTC. Full variable domain (remainder filled in from reference TRBV7-8 and TRBJ1-2): GAGVSQSPRYKVAKRGQDVALRCDPISGHVSLFWYQQALGQGPEFLTYFQNEAQLDKSGLPSDRFFAERPEGSVSTLKIQRTQQEDSAVYLCASSLVNNYGYTFGSGTRLTVV.

V and J are TRBV21-1 and TRBJ1-5; the table's D call TRBD1 went unverified against the DNA. TRBV21-1 is assigned pseudogene status. The CDR3 is 16 amino acids. Here the CDR3 DNA reads TGTGCCAGCAGCAAACCCGACAGGCTGACAAATCAGCCCCAGCATTTT. Translation gives CASSKPDRLTNQPQHF.

This sequence joins TRBV5-5 and TRBJ2-7, with D tentatively TRBD1 (6 bases). V lost 1 base and J lost 2, with 13 bases in between. The length of the CDR3 is 15 residues. Germline V gives CDR1 SGHKS, CDR2 YYEKEE (reference sequence). CDR3 nucleotide sequence: TGTGCCAGCAGCTTGTCTGGGACACCAACCTACGAGCAGTACTTC. Protein: CASSLSGTPTYEQYF.

This clone has just a few counts. The chain joins TRBV6-4 to TRBJ1-2; D not certain. Germline assignment: CDR1 MRHNA and CDR2 SNTAGT. V lost 2 bases, J lost 6 bases, and 16 bases lay in between. This CDR3 is 15 amino acids long. CDR3 residues: CASSDGGLIGNGYTF. The CDR3 DNA reads as TGTGCCAGCAGTGACGGAGGGTTAATCGGGAATGGCTACACCTTC.

This chain uses TRBV10-3 with TRBJ2-7, with a tentative D call TRBD1 (5 bases). The CDR3 is 13 amino acids. V lost 2 bases and J 6 bases, leaving 11 bases between the germline ends. Germline V gene sequence: CDR1 ENHRY, CDR2 SYGVKD. The CDR3 protein is CAISEVVTVEQYF. CDR3 bases: TGTGCCATCAGTGAGGTTGTGACAGTCGAGCAGTACTTC.

This rearrangement joins TRBV5-4 to TRBJ2-1; tentatively, D is TRBD2 (7 bases). Trimming left V 0 bases short and J 6 bases short, with 13 bases between. This CDR3 comprises 15 residues. Germline lookup yields CDR1 SGHNT and CDR2 YYREEE (reference sequence). The CDR3 region is CASSLAGGGANEQFF. The CDR3 DNA reads TGTGCCAGCAGCTTGGCCGGTGGGGGGGCCAATGAGCAGTTCTTC. Full variable domain (missing parts from reference TRBV5-4 and TRBJ2-1): ETGVTQSPTHLIKTRGQQVTLRCSSQSGHNTVSWYQQALGQGPQFIFQYYREEENGRGNFPPRFSGLQFPNYSSELNVNALELDDSALYLCASSLAGGGANEQFFGPGTRLTVL.

The rearrangement links TRBV11-2 to TRBJ2-3; TRBD2 matches at 7 bases. The V gene's germline CDR1 is SGHAT and CDR2 FQNNGV. This CDR3 is 15 amino acids long. V was clipped by 5 bases and J by 0 bases; unmatched bases: 5. CDR3 protein: CASSPSGGSTDTQYF. CDR3 nucleotides: TGTGCCAGCAGCCCTTCCGGGGGGAGCACAGATACGCAGTATTTT.

V is TRBV11-2 and J is TRBJ1-1; D is undetermined. Germline V gene sequence: CDR1 SGHAT, CDR2 FQNNGV. The CDR3 spans 16 residues. V shed 5 bases and J shed 4 bases, with 20 bases lying between them. The CDR3 bases are TGTGCCAGCAGCCCTTCCGCCGCTACAGAGACCACTGAAGCTTTCTTT. The encoded protein is CASSPSAATETTEAFF.

V is TRBV19 and J is TRBJ2-2; 9 bases match TRBD1. The CDR3 contains 16 residues. CDR1 and CDR2 (germline): LNHDA, SQIVND (reference sequence). V lost 6 bases, J lost 1 base, and 6 bases stayed unmatched. Here the CDR3 DNA reads TGTGCCAGTAGCACCGGGGACAGGGTGAACACCGGGGAGCTGTTTTTT. Encoded protein: CASSTGDRVNTGELFF.

The gene calls are TRBV29-1 and TRBJ1-2; 8 nucleotides align to TRBD1. The V and J ends lost 6 bases and 6 bases, in that order; junction bases with no gene match: 12. Germline CDR1 is SQVTM and CDR2 is ANQGSEA. This CDR3 has 14 residues. In DNA form, the CDR3 reads TGCAGCGTCTCAGGGGGCGCGGGCATCCATGGCTACACCTTC. Its translation: CSVSGGAGIHGYTF.

The genes are TRBV2 and TRBJ1-6; TRBD1 aligns across 7 bases. V shed 7 bases and J 0 bases; nucleotides not matched to a gene: 3. The CDR3 covers 15 residues. The V gene's germline CDR1 is SNHLY and CDR2 FYNNEI. The CDR3 spells CASTAGGSYNSPLHF. CDR3 in DNA: TGTGCCAGCACTGCAGGGGGCTCCTATAATTCACCCCTCCACTTT.

The chain combines TRBV6-1 with TRBJ1-5, with TRBD1 as a possible D gene (6 bases). The V and J ends lost 3 bases and 2 bases respectively, with 11 bases between them. The CDR3 loop spans 15 amino acids. The germline CDR1 and CDR2 sequences are MNHNS and SASEGT. The CDR3 loop reads CASSERGLGNQPQHF. The CDR3 region has the DNA TGTGCCAGCAGTGAGAGGGGGTTGGGCAATCAGCCCCAGCATTTT.

In nucleotides, the CDR3 is TGTGCCAGCAGCGACCGCGGGACAGGCAATGAAAAACTGTTTTTT. Its protein product is CASSDRGTGNEKLFF. The V gene is TRBV9, the J gene TRBJ1-4, with TRBD1 matching over 8 bases. V gave up 3 bases and J gave up 5 bases; unmatched junction bases: 6. Germline values: CDR1 SGDLS, CDR2 YYNGEE. The CDR3 is made up of 15 amino acids.

This chain links TRBV10-3 with TRBJ1-2; possibly TRBD1 for D (6 bases). The CDR3 totals 15 residues. The germline V gene has CDR1 ENHRY and CDR2 SYGVKD. V lost 6 bases and J lost 3, with 17 bases in between. The CDR3 sequence is CAISPGRGSDYGYTF. As DNA, the CDR3 is TGTGCCATCAGCCCCGGTAGGGGGAGCGACTATGGCTACACCTTC.

This clone was seen more than once but under ten times. The chain couples TRBV2 to TRBJ1-4; 7 bases map to TRBD1. The V gene's germline CDR1 is SNHLY and CDR2 FYNNEI. V shed 4 bases and J 6 bases; nucleotides not matched to a gene: 8. This CDR3 is built from 15 residues. CDR3: CASSARQGAYEKLFF. In nucleotides, the CDR3 is TGTGCCAGCAGTGCACGACAGGGAGCTTATGAAAAACTGTTTTTT.

The chain uses TRBV28 and TRBJ1-3; D may be TRBD1 (6 bases). V gave up 8 bases and J gave up 2 bases, with 16 bases separating them. CDR3 size: 15 residues. Germline V gene data show CDR1 as MDHEN and CDR2 as SYDVKM. This chain's CDR3 is CASRPGVGTGNTIYF. As DNA, the CDR3 is TGTGCCAGCCGACCAGGGGTGGGGACTGGAAACACCATATATTTT.

In DNA, the CDR3 is TGTGCCAGCAGCCAAGTAGCGGGAGGCCTCACAGATACGCAGTATTTT. This gives the protein CASSQVAGGLTDTQYF. The chain couples TRBV3-1 (or the pseudogene TRBV3-2) to TRBJ2-3; 10 nucleotides line up with TRBD2. Germline CDR1 and CDR2: LGHDT and YNNKEL (reference sequence). The V and J ends lost 1 base and 2 bases, in that order; junction bases with no gene match: 3. The CDR3 covers 16 residues.

This clone was detected once. The chain combines TRBV29-1 with TRBJ2-5; D is unresolved. Germline V CDR1 and CDR2: SQVTM, ANQGSEA. The V end lost 2 bases, the J end lost 5 bases, and 12 bases lay between the germline ends. The CDR3 spans 13 residues. In DNA form, the CDR3 reads TGCAGCGTTGAACGGTCTAGTGGGGAGACCCAGTACTTC. It yields the protein CSVERSSGETQYF.

The count of this clone is one. This rearrangement joins TRBV28 to TRBJ2-1; D ambiguous. Germline V gene lookup returns CDR1 MDHEN and CDR2 SYDVKM. Trimming cost V 6 bases and J 5 bases, with 14 bases left between them. The CDR3 length is 14 residues. The CDR3 DNA is TGTGCCAGCAGCCCCGGCGGCGCAAACAATGAGCAGTTCTTC. This sequence encodes CASSPGGANNEQFF.

The J gene is TRBJ2-7, the V gene TRBV18, with D perhaps matching TRBD2 (5 bases). V was shortened by 3 bases and J by 5 bases, with 11 bases between the two germline ends. The CDR3 sequence is 13 residues long. Germline CDR1 KGHSH, CDR2 LQKENI. CDR3 nucleotide sequence: TGTGCCAGCTCACCTCCATCGGGGAACGAGCAGTACTTC. This translates into CASSPPSGNEQYF.

The chain employs TRBV29-1 and TRBJ2-7; TRBD1 agrees at 7 bases. J was trimmed by 4 bases and V by 6 bases; bases with no gene match: 12. Germline CDR1 reads SQVTM; CDR2 reads ANQGSEA. This CDR3 spans 14 amino acids. This CDR3 is CSVQTGTAAYEQYF. The CDR3 DNA reads as TGCAGCGTGCAAACCGGGACAGCCGCTTACGAGCAGTACTTC.

The chain has TRBV5-4 and TRBJ2-7; TRBD2 might be the D (5 bases). V gave up 1 base and J gave up 0 bases, with 8 bases separating them. From germline, CDR1 is SGHNT and CDR2 YYREEE (reference sequence). There are 14 residues in the CDR3. Here the CDR3 reads CASSLSGSSYEQYF. CDR3 nucleotides: TGTGCCAGCAGCTTGAGCGGCAGCTCCTACGAGCAGTACTTC.

CDR3 nucleotides: TGTGCCGTCGAATCTACAGGGGGGTTATTAGGAAAGTTCTTC. It is translated as CAVESTGGLLGKFF. The chain is built from TRBV19 and TRBJ2-1; the match to TRBD1 covers 8 bases. The CDR3 sequence is 14 residues long. The trim removed 11 bases at V and 14 bases at J, leaving 20 bases unmatched. From germline, CDR1 is LNHDA and CDR2 SQIVND (reference sequence).

This chain uses TRBV23-1 with TRBJ1-2; D unclear. TRBV23-1 is an ORF; its function is uncertain. Trimming took 4 bases from V and 8 from J, leaving 14 bases between them. CDR3 size: 13 residues. The CDR3 reads CASSRLAGLGYTF. CDR3 sequence (DNA): TGCGCCAGCAGTCGCCTTGCAGGCCTGGGCTACACCTTC.

V is TRBV7-2 and J is TRBJ1-2; D gene uncertain. V lost 5 bases to trimming and J lost 7 bases, with 8 bases between them. CDR1 is SGHTA, CDR2 FQGNSA, per germline. This CDR3 is built from 11 residues. Written as DNA, the CDR3 is TGTGCCAGCAGCCCCCGAGGTGGCTACACCTTC. Its translation is CASSPRGGYTF.

This clone was recorded a few times. The genes are TRBV24-1 and TRBJ2-5, with 11 bases that match TRBD1. This CDR3 is built from 16 residues. Germline V gives CDR1 KGHDR, CDR2 SFDVKD. Germline trimming cut 4 bases from V and 1 base from J; bases unmatched to any gene: 4. The CDR3 reads CATSDTGTGGQETQYF. The DNA of the CDR3 is TGTGCCACCAGTGACACCGGGACAGGGGGCCAAGAGACCCAGTACTTC.

The chain uses TRBV28 and TRBJ1-1; 10 bases agree with TRBD1. The CDR3 length is 16 residues. The germline V gene has CDR1 MDHEN and CDR2 SYDVKM. With 2 bases clipped from V and 11 bases from J, the junction kept 14 bases outside the gene matches. The CDR3: CASSLGTGALGSVAFF. Here the CDR3 DNA reads TGTGCCAGCAGTTTAGGGACAGGGGCGCTTGGGTCGGTGGCTTTCTTT.